These 22 T cell receptor beta chains originate from one sample sequenced in a study of cytomegalovirus exposure and HLA in healthy donors. PCR primers comprised 60 Vbeta and 13 Jbeta primers. Measured with immunoSEQ multiplex PCR; TCRdb has only the in-frame clones, and not every one. This repertoire shows some 200,000 clones, approximately 83% found once; its top ten account for 0.08% to 0.1%. Sequencing was carried out using PBMCs. The receptors come from a boy aged 2 to 10 in good health and CMV-seronegative.

The chain joins TRBV6-4 to TRBJ1-4, with D uncertain. The germline V and J ends were trimmed by 3 bases and 17 bases, with 25 bases remaining between them. CDR1 MRHNA and CDR2 SNTAGT come from the germline V gene. The length of the CDR3 is 15 residues. Written as DNA, the CDR3 is TGTGCCAGCAGTGAATTGGGTTCGAGAGAAGGCAGGTCCTTTTTT. It yields the protein CASSELGSREGRSFF.

The chain recombines TRBV27 with TRBJ2-3, with TRBD2 identical over 11 bases. CDR1 and CDR2 from the germline V gene are MNHEY and SMNVEV (reference sequence). The CDR3 length is 15 residues. V shed 5 bases and J 4 bases; nucleotides not matched to a gene: 5. This CDR3 is CASSPGTSGADTQYF. The DNA of the CDR3 is TGTGCCAGCAGTCCCGGGACTAGCGGCGCAGATACGCAGTATTTT.

The chain employs TRBV6-1 and TRBJ1-2; 10 bases are a match to TRBD1. The V segment lost 7 bases and the J segment 8 bases; nucleotides outside the gene matches: 7. In germline, CDR1 is MNHNS, CDR2 SASEGT. This CDR3 region has 13 residues. The CDR3 nucleotides are TGTGCCAGCACCCCGGACAGGGGGGGCGGCTACACCTTC. This sequence encodes CASTPDRGGGYTF.

The chain carries TRBV7-8 and TRBJ1-5; maybe TRBD1 (5 bases). Germline assignment: CDR1 SGHVS and CDR2 FQNEAQ. CDR3 length: 15 amino acids. The V gene lost 7 bases and the J gene lost 3 bases, with 16 bases spanning the gap. The CDR3 DNA sequence: TGTGCCAGCAACACTCAGGGCCCTACCAATCAGCCCCAGCATTTT. This translates into CASNTQGPTNQPQHF. Full variable domain (missing parts from reference TRBV7-8 and TRBJ1-5): GAGVSQSPRYKVAKRGQDVALRCDPISGHVSLFWYQQALGQGPEFLTYFQNEAQLDKSGLPSDRFFAERPEGSVSTLKIQRTQQEDSAVYLCASNTQGPTNQPQHFGDGTRLSIL.

Notes on this clone: One end of the junction varies from germline; a read error may be responsible. V and J are TRBV4-2 and TRBJ2-1; 9 bases align to TRBD2. This CDR3 spans 15 amino acids. Germline V gene sequence: CDR1 LGHNA, CDR2 YNFKEQ. The DNA for the CDR3 is TGTGCCAACAGCCATGGCGGGGGGGGAGACAATGAGCAGTTCTTC. This translates into CANSHGGGGDNEQFF.

On this clone itself: At one end, the junction sequence differs from germline, possibly due to a read error. V usage is TRBV7-9 and J usage is TRBJ2-7; D not certain. The CDR3 is made up of 14 amino acids. Germline V gene sequence: CDR1 SEHNR, CDR2 FQNEAQ (reference sequence). The CDR3 sequence is CSSSHGGRDNEQYF. In DNA form, the CDR3 reads TGTTCCAGCAGCCACGGTGGGCGAGATAACGAGCAGTACTTC.

The CDR3 nucleotides read TGCGCCAGCAGCCAAATAGGGGTGAACACTGAAGCTTTCTTT. This translates into CASSQIGVNTEAFF. The V call is TRBV4-3, the J call TRBJ1-1; D is possibly TRBD1 (5 bases). The CDR3 is 14 amino acids. Germline-derived CDR1 and CDR2 are LGHNA and YSLEER. V lost 2 bases and J 0 bases, leaving 7 bases between the germline ends.

This rearrangement joins TRBV6-5 to TRBJ1-1; D is perhaps TRBD1 (5 bases). The CDR3 length is 14 residues. Between the trimmed V and J ends, which lost 5 bases and 1 base, there was a span of 11 bases. CDR1 and CDR2 from the germline V gene are MNHEY and SVGAGI. CDR3 residues: CASSLRQPNTEAFF. CDR3 DNA sequence: TGTGCCAGCAGTCTCCGACAGCCGAACACTGAAGCTTTCTTT.

This chain links TRBV7-9 with TRBJ2-1; 13 nucleotides align to TRBD2. The CDR3 is 15 amino acids. J was trimmed by 5 bases and V by 5 bases; bases with no gene match: 3. CDR1 is SEHNR and CDR2 is FQNEAQ in the germline V gene (reference sequence). Here the CDR3 reads CASSLGTSGDNEQFF. Here the CDR3 DNA reads TGTGCCAGCAGCCTCGGGACTAGCGGGGACAATGAGCAGTTCTTC.

The gene calls are TRBV15 and TRBJ2-5; the match to TRBD2 covers 8 bases. V lost 1 base and J lost 4; bases outside the gene matches: 5. This CDR3 region has 15 residues. Germline V CDR1 and CDR2: LNHNV, YYDKDF (reference sequence). CDR3 bases: TGTGCCACCAGCAGAGCCCCGGGGGGGCTAGAGACCCAGTACTTC. Residues: CATSRAPGGLETQYF.

The rearrangement joins TRBV4-2 to TRBJ2-2; 11 bases align to TRBD2. V lost 8 bases and J lost 5; bases outside the gene matches: 7. Germline V gene sequence: CDR1 LGHNA, CDR2 YNFKEQ. This CDR3 region has 15 residues. DNA of the CDR3: TGTGCCAGCGGAAATAGCGGGGGGGCGACCGGGGAGCTGTTTTTT. As protein: CASGNSGGATGELFF.

This clone appeared once. The chain links TRBV2 to TRBJ2-7; possibly TRBD2 for D (5 bases). Germline CDR1 reads SNHLY; CDR2 reads FYNNEI. V was pared by 7 bases and J by 3 bases, with 13 bases between. This CDR3 contains 13 residues. The DNA of the CDR3 is TGTGCCAGCATGCGGGCAGAGCGCTACGAGCAGTACTTC. It translates to CASMRAERYEQYF.

The rearrangement joins TRBV6-1 to TRBJ1-3, with 12 bases lining up with TRBD1. This CDR3 has 17 amino acids. V lost 2 bases and J lost 8; bases outside the gene matches: 10. Germline V lookup: CDR1 MNHNS, CDR2 SASEGT. CDR3 DNA sequence: TGTGCCAGCAGTGAATACCCCCCGGGACAGGGGGCCTACACCATATATTTT. This sequence encodes CASSEYPPGQGAYTIYF.

V usage is TRBV2 and J usage is TRBJ1-5; TRBD1 aligns across 7 bases. The CDR3 sequence is 15 residues long. CDR1 and CDR2 (germline): SNHLY, FYNNEI. After removal of 8 bases from V and 3 bases from J, the junction contained 10 bases not matched to a gene. The CDR3 is CASRRDRAPNQPQHF. The CDR3 DNA reads TGTGCCAGCCGACGAGACAGGGCCCCCAATCAGCCCCAGCATTTT.

This clone has a single count. This chain connects TRBV4-3 to TRBJ2-3, with 9 nucleotides matching TRBD1. There are 15 residues in the CDR3. CDR1 and CDR2 (germline): LGHNA, YSLEER. V gave up 6 bases and J gave up 3 bases; unmatched junction bases: 7. The CDR3 region has the DNA TGCGCCAGCAGTAACCGGGACAGGGCGACAGATACGCAGTATTTT. Translated, it gives CASSNRDRATDTQYF.

The chain is built from TRBV7-3 and TRBJ1-1; D perhaps matches TRBD1 (6 bases). The length of the CDR3 is 14 residues. V was cut by 5 bases and J by 5 bases, with 15 bases left in between. The germline V gene has CDR1 SGHTA and CDR2 FQGTGA. The CDR3: CASSVSKDSTEAFF. CDR3 nucleotides: TGTGCCAGCAGCGTGTCTAAGGACAGTACTGAAGCTTTCTTT. The entire variable domain, with the rest obtained from reference TRBV7-3 and TRBJ1-1, is as follows: GAGVSQTPSNKVTEKGKYVELRCDPISGHTALYWYRQSLGQGPEFLIYFQGTGAADDSGLPNDRFFAVRPEGSVSTLKIQRTERGDSAVYLCASSVSKDSTEAFFGQGTRLTVV.

The J gene is TRBJ2-2, the V gene TRBV7-3; 7 bases match TRBD1. CDR1 is SGHTA, CDR2 FQGTGA, per germline. V was clipped by 5 bases and J by 0 bases; unmatched bases: 3. CDR3 length: 15 amino acids. DNA for the CDR3: TGTGCCAGCAGCCGACAGGGTACGAACACCGGGGAGCTGTTTTTT. Translation: CASSRQGTNTGELFF.

V gene TRBV9 combines with J gene TRBJ1-5; D gene unclear. Trimming pared 0 bases from V and 3 bases from J, leaving 4 bases between. The CDR3 runs 13 residues. CDR1 and CDR2 from the germline V gene are SGDLS and YYNGEE. CDR3 coding DNA: TGTGCCAGCAGCGTAGGGGCCAATCAGCCCCAGCATTTT. Amino acid sequence: CASSVGANQPQHF.

The table lists this clone with a count of one. A junction boundary mismatches the germline segment, possibly from a read error. This chain uses TRBV4-3 with TRBJ1-5; maybe TRBD1 (5 bases). This CDR3 is built from 17 residues. In germline, CDR1 is LGHNA, CDR2 YSLEER. The CDR3 nucleotides are TGCGCCGGCAGCCCTCCAGGGTATCCCGGGGGTAATCAGCCCCAGCATTTT. It codes for CAGSPPGYPGGNQPQHF.

The rearrangement links TRBV7-9 to TRBJ1-6; a possible D gene is TRBD1 (6 bases). Trimming removed 0 bases from V and 7 bases from J, with 16 bases in between. CDR1 is SEHNR and CDR2 is FQNEAQ in the germline V gene (reference sequence). The CDR3 loop spans 17 amino acids. For the CDR3, the DNA is TGTGCCAGCAGCTTAGCAAGGGGGATTGGAGAAAATTCACCCCTCCACTTT. Amino acid sequence: CASSLARGIGENSPLHF. The full variable domain, completed using reference TRBV7-9 and TRBJ1-6, is DTGVSQNPRHKITKRGQNVTFRCDPISEHNRLYWYRQTLGQGPEFLTYFQNEAQLEKSRLLSDRFSAERPKGSFSTLEIQRTEQGDSAMYLCASSLARGIGENSPLHFGNGTRLTVT.

The chain joins TRBV29-1 to TRBJ1-1; the D gene is possibly TRBD1 (5 bases). CDR1 is SQVTM and CDR2 is ANQGSEA in the germline V gene. The V and J ends lost 5 bases and 0 bases respectively, with 16 bases between them. The CDR3 length is 15 residues. CDR3 coding DNA: TGCAGCGTTACCCCGGTGGGGGGGATGAACACTGAAGCTTTCTTT. This encodes CSVTPVGGMNTEAFF.

This sequence joins TRBV13 and TRBJ1-3, with TRBD1 matching 7 bases. Trimming at V came to 2 bases and at J to 3 bases, leaving 4 bases not matched to a gene. Germline V gene lookup returns CDR1 PRHDT and CDR2 FYEKMQ (reference sequence). The CDR3 is made up of 15 amino acids. CDR3 sequence: CASSLQTGIGNTIYF. The CDR3 nucleotides are TGTGCCAGCAGCTTACAGACAGGGATTGGAAACACCATATATTTT.